This is a list of T cell receptor beta chains from one sample in a study of T cells in Graves' hyperthyroidism and ophthalmopathy. TCRdb itself ran the multiplex PCR reads through MiXCR, one entry per CDR3 protein. The sample holds about 590,000 distinct CDR3 sequences; 15% to 17% are singletons and the top ten take less than 9.5%. The material sequenced was blood. These receptors all stem from a woman aged 25 to 39 with Graves' hyperthyroidism. Each CDR3 is given with its conserved first and last residue. The D gene is left open where the match is weak. Only part of the rows carry a size: once, few, many, or a class if the clone is expanded.

d_gene	v_gene	abundance	j_gene	CDR3aa	CDR3nt
TRBD2	TRBV28	many	TRBJ2-7	CASSRTSGRYSYEQYF	TGTGCCAGCAGCAGGACTAGCGGCCGATATTCCTACGAGCAGTACTTC
NA	TRBV9	few	TRBJ2-7	CASSVGDFYEQYF	TGTGCCAGCAGCGTGGGGGACTTCTACGAGCAGTACTTC
NA	TRBV5-4	few	TRBJ2-1	CASSLFNYNYNEQFF	TGTGCCAGCAGCTTGTTTAACTACAACTACAATGAGCAGTTCTTC
NA	TRBV7-3	many	TRBJ1-1	CASSLTLGTEAFF	TGTGCCAGCAGCTTAACCTTGGGCACTGAAGCTTTCTTT
NA	TRBV6-1	NA	TRBJ2-3	CASREARTSTDTQYF	TGTGCCAGCAGAGAGGCAAGGACCAGCACAGATACGCAGTATTTT
NA	TRBV4-3	few	TRBJ1-2	CASSHQTGAYGYTF	TGCGCCAGCAGCCACCAGACAGGAGCCTATGGCTACACCTTC
NA	TRBV19	few	TRBJ1-5	CASSTDQGLGNQPQHF	TGTGCCAGTAGTACTGATCAGGGGCTCGGAAATCAGCCCCAGCATTTT
NA	TRBV18	many	TRBJ2-4	CASSPPGLAKNIQYF	TGTGCCAGCTCTCCACCGGGACTAGCCAAAAACATTCAGTACTTC
TRBD2	TRBV7-8	many	TRBJ2-1	CASNGGRTPTYEQFF	TGTGCCAGCAACGGCGGGAGGACGCCCACATATGAGCAGTTCTTC
NA	TRBV9	NA	TRBJ1-2	CASSAHLNGYTF	TGTGCCAGCAGCGCTCATTTAAATGGCTACACCTTC
NA	TRBV10-3	few	TRBJ2-1	CAISRGSSYNEQFF	TGTGCCATCAGTCGAGGGAGCTCCTACAATGAGCAGTTCTTC
TRBD2	TRBV12-3/TRBV12-4	many	TRBJ2-7	CASSLAGAGDEQYF	TGTGCCAGCAGTCTAGCGGGAGCCGGGGACGAGCAGTACTTC
NA	TRBV27	NA	TRBJ1-1	CASSLRSTRGARAFF	TGTGCCAGCAGTTTACGCTCGACAAGGGGCGCGAGAGCTTTCTTT
TRBD1	TRBV11-2	many	TRBJ2-7	CASSPTQGAFPEQYF	TGTGCCAGCAGCCCCACCCAGGGGGCCTTCCCCGAGCAGTACTTC
TRBD2	TRBV24-1	NA	TRBJ2-3	CATSDTLSSGSSTDTQYF	TGTGCCACCAGTGATACTCTGTCTAGCGGGAGCAGCACAGATACGCAGTATTTT
NA	TRBV24-1	few	TRBJ1-5	CATSDPGGNQPQHF	TGTGCCACCAGTGACCCAGGGGGCAATCAGCCCCAGCATTTT
TRBD2	TRBV30	few	TRBJ2-2	CAWTRTSGSGELFF	TGTGCCTGGACCCGGACTAGCGGGAGTGGGGAGCTGTTTTTT
NA	TRBV19	few	TRBJ2-1	CASSIAYRERYNEQFF	TGTGCCAGTAGTATAGCCTACAGGGAGAGGTACAATGAGCAGTTCTTC
TRBD2	TRBV3-1	many	TRBJ2-1	CASSQVGSGPFNEQFF	TGTGCCAGCAGCCAAGTTGGTAGCGGGCCGTTCAATGAGCAGTTCTTC
TRBD1	TRBV5-5	few	TRBJ2-1	CASSFEGANSYNEQFF	TGTGCCAGCAGCTTTGAGGGGGCTAACTCCTACAATGAGCAGTTCTTC
NA	TRBV7-2	few	TRBJ2-1	CASSLDPAPSDEQFF	TGTGCCAGCAGCTTAGATCCGGCGCCTAGCGATGAGCAGTTCTTC
TRBD2	TRBV11-1	few	TRBJ2-1	CASSLELAGGNEQFF	TGTGCCAGCAGCTTAGAACTAGCGGGAGGTAATGAGCAGTTCTTC
NA	TRBV12-5	NA	TRBJ2-1	CASGLDVGVEQFF	TGTGCTAGTGGTTTGGATGTGGGAGTTGAGCAGTTCTTC
NA	TRBV20-1	NA	TRBJ2-3	CSANRRDTDTQYF	TGCAGTGCTAATCGCAGGGACACAGATACGCAGTATTTT
NA	TRBV30	many	TRBJ2-3	CAWSERETQYF	TGTGCCTGGAGTGAGAGGGAGACGCAGTATTTT
NA	TRBV9	NA	TRBJ2-7	CASSDRGGHEQYF	TGTGCCAGCAGCGATAGAGGGGGGCACGAGCAGTACTTC
NA	TRBV11-2	many	TRBJ2-2	CASSLVSAANTGELFF	TGTGCCAGCAGCTTAGTCTCTGCAGCGAACACCGGGGAGCTGTTTTTT
NA	TRBV28	NA	TRBJ1-2	CAHQGRENYGYTF	TGTGCCCACCAAGGGAGGGAAAACTATGGCTACACCTTC
NA	TRBV14	NA	TRBJ2-4	CASSHEVQGNIQYF	TGTGCCAGCAGCCACGAAGTCCAGGGGAACATTCAGTACTTC
NA	TRBV20-1	many	TRBJ2-7	CSASLPGTYEQYF	TGCAGTGCTAGTCTGCCAGGCACCTACGAGCAGTACTTC
TRBD2	TRBV19	NA	TRBJ2-5	CASNPAGGPYETQYF	TGTGCCAGTAATCCGGCGGGAGGGCCCTATGAGACCCAGTACTTC
NA	TRBV3-1	many	TRBJ2-1	CASSPVLDHEQFF	TGTGCCAGCAGCCCCGTGCTGGACCATGAGCAGTTCTTC
NA	TRBV15	NA	TRBJ1-5	CATSRGGAGNQPQHF	TGTGCCACCAGCAGAGGGGGCGCCGGAAATCAGCCCCAGCATTTT
TRBD2	TRBV29-1	many	TRBJ2-1	CSVVAKERGRASANEQFF	TGCAGCGTTGTAGCTAAAGAACGAGGGAGGGCCTCGGCCAATGAGCAGTTCTTC
NA	TRBV19	NA	TRBJ2-1	CASSITYYNEQFF	TGTGCCAGTAGTATAACGTACTACAATGAGCAGTTCTTC
TRBD2	TRBV5-6	NA	TRBJ2-3	CASSEGLAGGHTQYF	TGTGCCAGCAGCGAGGGACTAGCGGGAGGGCATACGCAGTATTTT
NA	TRBV3-1	many	TRBJ1-5	CASSRAHNQPQHF	TGTGCCAGCAGCCGGGCCCACAATCAGCCCCAGCATTTT
TRBD1	TRBV5-5	NA	TRBJ1-6	CASSLRFKGGTSNSPLHF	TGTGCCAGCAGCTTGAGATTTAAAGGGGGCACGTCAAATTCACCCCTCCACTTT
NA	TRBV28	many	TRBJ2-7	CASTLPSTHEQYF	TGTGCCAGCACCCTACCCTCAACGCACGAGCAGTACTTC
NA	TRBV14	many	TRBJ2-7	CASSQVRGGEQYF	TGTGCCAGCAGCCAAGTCCGGGGCGGCGAGCAGTACTTC
NA	TRBV20-1	many	TRBJ1-1	CSAAFGQINTEAFF	TGCAGTGCTGCCTTTGGGCAGATCAACACTGAAGCTTTCTTT
TRBD1	TRBV19	few	TRBJ2-1	CASSMDIGQGYPEQFF	TGTGCCAGTAGTATGGATATCGGACAGGGGTACCCAGAGCAGTTCTTC
TRBD1	TRBV5-1	many	TRBJ1-1	CASSLDEDRGHTEAFF	TGCGCCAGCAGCTTGGACGAGGACAGGGGCCACACTGAAGCTTTCTTT
NA	TRBV30	many	TRBJ1-5	CAWSSQGGQPQHF	TGTGCCTGGAGTTCACAGGGAGGTCAGCCCCAGCATTTT
NA	TRBV5-1	many	TRBJ1-4	CASSLDAGPNEKLFF	TGCGCCAGCAGCTTGGACGCGGGACCCAATGAAAAACTGTTTTTT
TRBD2	TRBV7-9	many	TRBJ2-7	CASSSTSNEQYF	TGTGCCAGCAGCTCGACTAGCAACGAGCAGTACTTC
NA	TRBV5-5	NA	TRBJ2-1	CASSLKKSSYNEQFF	TGTGCCAGCAGCTTGAAAAAGAGCTCCTACAATGAGCAGTTCTTC
NA	TRBV9	NA	TRBJ2-7	CASSVGLGLTYEQYF	TGTGCCAGCAGCGTAGGGTTAGGTCTAACCTACGAGCAGTACTTC
TRBD2	TRBV5-8	NA	TRBJ2-4	CASSWGLADGENIQYF	TGTGCCAGCAGCTGGGGACTAGCGGATGGCGAGAACATTCAGTACTTC
TRBD2	TRBV9	few	TRBJ2-3	CASSVATTSGSLADTQYF	TGTGCCAGCAGCGTAGCTACTACTAGCGGGAGTTTGGCAGATACGCAGTATTTT
TRBD2	TRBV29-1	few	TRBJ2-7	CSVERGTSSSYEQYF	TGCAGCGTTGAAAGGGGGACTAGCTCTTCCTACGAGCAGTACTTC
TRBD1	TRBV5-1	few	TRBJ1-4	CASSLVRGTDATNEKLFF	TGCGCCAGCAGCTTGGTTAGAGGGACAGATGCAACTAATGAAAAACTGTTTTTT
NA	TRBV7-6	many	TRBJ2-1	CASSPRTQTANEQFF	TGTGCCAGCAGCCCCCGAACCCAGACGGCCAATGAGCAGTTCTTC
NA	TRBV28	NA	TRBJ2-7	CASSFYQGADEQYF	TGTGCCAGCAGTTTTTATCAAGGGGCTGACGAGCAGTACTTC